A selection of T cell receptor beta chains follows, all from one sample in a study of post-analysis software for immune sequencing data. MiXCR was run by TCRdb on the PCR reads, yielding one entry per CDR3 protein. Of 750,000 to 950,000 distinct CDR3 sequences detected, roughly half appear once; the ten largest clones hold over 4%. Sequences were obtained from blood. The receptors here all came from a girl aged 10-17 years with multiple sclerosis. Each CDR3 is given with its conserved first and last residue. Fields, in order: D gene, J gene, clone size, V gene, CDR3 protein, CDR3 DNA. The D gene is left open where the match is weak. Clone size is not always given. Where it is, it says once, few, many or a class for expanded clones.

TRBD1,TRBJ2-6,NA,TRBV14,CASSPRPGTGTGANVLTF,TGTGCCAGCAGCCCGCGTCCCGGGACAGGGACTGGGGCCAACGTCCTGACTTTC
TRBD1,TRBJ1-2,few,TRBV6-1,CASTSGTGDFWGYGYTF,TGTGCCAGCACCTCCGGGACAGGCGATTTTTGGGGCTATGGCTACACCTTC
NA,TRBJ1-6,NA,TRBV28,CASSYGRGIPRYNSPLHF,TGTGCCAGCAGTTATGGAAGGGGAATTCCGAGGTACAATTCACCCCTCCACTTT
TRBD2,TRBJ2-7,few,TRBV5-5,CASSLWTSGSSYEQYF,TGTGCCAGCAGCCTATGGACTAGCGGAAGCTCCTACGAGCAGTACTTC
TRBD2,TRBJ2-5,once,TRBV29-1,CSVDPSGRIETQYF,TGCAGCGTTGACCCTAGCGGGAGGATTGAGACCCAGTACTTC
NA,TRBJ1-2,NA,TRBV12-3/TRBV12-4,CASSFRGTYGYTF,TGTGCCAGCAGTTTTCGGGGGACCTATGGCTACACCTTC
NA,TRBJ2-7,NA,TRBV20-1,CSAPGASRLNYEQYF,TGCAGTGCTCCAGGGGCCTCCCGTTTGAACTACGAGCAGTACTTC
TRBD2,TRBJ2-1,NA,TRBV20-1,CSARPAGGLYNEQFF,TGCAGTGCCCGACCCGCGGGAGGCCTTTACAATGAGCAGTTCTTC
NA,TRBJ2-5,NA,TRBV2,CASSENPKETQYF,TGTGCCAGCAGTGAAAACCCCAAAGAGACCCAGTACTTC
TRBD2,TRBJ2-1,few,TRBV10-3,CAISPKTSALAGYNEQFF,TGTGCCATCAGTCCCAAAACTTCGGCACTAGCGGGGTACAATGAGCAGTTCTTC
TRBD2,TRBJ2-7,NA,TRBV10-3,CAIRRLAGDGSYEQYF,TGTGCCATCAGGCGACTAGCGGGAGACGGCTCCTACGAGCAGTACTTC
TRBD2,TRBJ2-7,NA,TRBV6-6,CASTTAASGKWYEQYF,TGTGCCAGCACGACTGCAGCTAGCGGGAAATGGTACGAGCAGTACTTC
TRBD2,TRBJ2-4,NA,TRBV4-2,CASSQELAGDIQYF,TGTGCCAGCAGCCAAGAGCTAGCGGGGGACATTCAGTACTTC
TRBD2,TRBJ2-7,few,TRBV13,CASSLLLAGVREQYF,TGTGCCAGCAGCTTACTTCTAGCGGGAGTACGCGAGCAGTACTTC
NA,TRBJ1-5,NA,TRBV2,CASSDGSDLSTNQPQHF,TGTGCCAGCAGTGATGGCAGCGACCTTTCAACAAATCAGCCCCAGCATTTT
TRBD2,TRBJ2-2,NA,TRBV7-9,CASSLGAGGRTGELFF,TGTGCCAGCAGCTTAGGAGCGGGAGGTCGCACCGGGGAGCTGTTTTTT
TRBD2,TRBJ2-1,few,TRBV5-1,CASSLGGTSGSYNEQFF,TGTGCCAGCAGCTTGGGAGGGACTAGCGGGTCATACAATGAGCAGTTCTTC
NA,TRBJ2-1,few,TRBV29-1,CSVERGSDEQFF,TGCAGCGTTGAAAGAGGGTCGGATGAGCAGTTCTTC
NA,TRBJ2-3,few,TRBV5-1,CASSAGLSTDTQYF,TGCGCCAGCAGCGCCGGACTTAGCACAGATACGCAGTATTTT
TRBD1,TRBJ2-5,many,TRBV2,CASSRQGGETQYF,TGTGCCAGCAGTCGACAGGGCGGAGAGACCCAGTACTTC
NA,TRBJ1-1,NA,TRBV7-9,CASIDSIMNTEAFF,TGTGCCAGCATTGACAGCATAATGAACACTGAAGCTTTCTTT
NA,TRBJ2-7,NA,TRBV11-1,CASSAAGQSYEQYF,TGTGCCAGCAGCGCTGCGGGACAGAGTTACGAGCAGTACTTC
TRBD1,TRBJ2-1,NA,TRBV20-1,CSAPRRGGHNEQFF,TGCAGTGCCCCTCGACGAGGGGGCCACAATGAGCAGTTCTTC
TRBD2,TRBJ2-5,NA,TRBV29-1,CSLRGGLAGETQYF,TGCAGCCTCCGTGGGGGACTAGCGGGAGAGACCCAGTACTTC
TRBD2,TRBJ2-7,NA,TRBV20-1,CSARDHRAGGSYEQYF,TGCAGTGCTAGAGATCACCGGGCGGGAGGCTCCTACGAGCAGTACTTC
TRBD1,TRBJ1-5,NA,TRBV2,CASSVRDRGGDQPQHF,TGTGCCAGCAGCGTCCGGGACAGGGGAGGGGATCAGCCCCAGCATTTT
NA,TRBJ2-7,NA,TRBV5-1,CASSYGDLEYEQYF,TGCGCCAGCAGCTACGGCGACCTAGAATACGAGCAGTACTTC
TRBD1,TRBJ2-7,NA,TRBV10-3,CAISSGTASYEQYF,TGTGCCATCAGCTCCGGGACAGCGTCCTACGAGCAGTACTTC
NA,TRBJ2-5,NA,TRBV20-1,CSASNPGRETQYF,TGCAGTGCTAGTAATCCAGGGAGGGAGACCCAGTACTTC
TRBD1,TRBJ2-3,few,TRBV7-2,CASSLIGQGTDTQYF,TGTGCCAGCAGCTTAATCGGACAGGGCACAGATACGCAGTATTTT
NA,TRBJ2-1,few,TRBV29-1,CSVEVSRFASFF,TGCAGCGTTGAAGTATCACGTTTTGCATCGTTCTTC